These 25 T cell receptor beta chains came from one sample sequenced in a study of T cell repertoires in cytomegalovirus infection. TCRdb itself ran the reads through MiXCR, one entry per CDR3 protein. The sample contains around 500,000 distinct CDR3 sequences, 42% of which appear only once. Their cognate antigens are unknown. The input for sequencing was cultured PBMCs, taken from culture after CMV antigen stimulation. The receptors shown here come from a human donor in good health (CMV status not recorded). Some clones in this sample may be carry-over from other donors' samples.

J is TRBJ2-7 and V is TRBV5-4; 9 nucleotides align to TRBD2. The CDR3 length is 14 residues. CDR1 is SGHNT and CDR2 is YYREEE in the germline V gene (reference sequence). With V trimmed by 4 bases and J by 3 bases, 5 bases remained unmatched. The CDR3 sequence: CASSIGAGGYEQYF. CDR3 sequence (DNA): TGTGCCAGCAGCATCGGAGCGGGAGGCTACGAGCAGTACTTC.

The chain recombines TRBV28 with TRBJ2-2, with TRBD1 matching over 10 bases. V gave up 1 base and J gave up 5 bases; unmatched junction bases: 13. The length of the CDR3 is 19 residues. Germline values: CDR1 MDHEN, CDR2 SYDVKM. CDR3 in DNA: TGTGCCAGCAGTTTATCGGACGACAGGGGGCGAGTAGGGACCGGGGAGCTGTTTTTT. Protein sequence: CASSLSDDRGRVGTGELFF.

This chain links TRBV11-2 with TRBJ1-2; no firm D call. V was shortened by 7 bases and J by 4 bases, with 13 bases between the two germline ends. CDR3 length: 13 amino acids. Germline V gene data show CDR1 as SGHAT and CDR2 as FQNNGV. CDR3 DNA: TGTGCCAGCACCAACCCCGGACCCTATGGCTACACCTTC. Its protein product is CASTNPGPYGYTF.

The chain joins TRBV12-3 or TRBV12-4 to TRBJ1-6, with no clear D. Trimming removed 5 bases at V and 7 bases at J, with 9 bases between. This CDR3 has 13 residues. CDR3 sequence reads: CASSTAANSPLHF. The CDR3, as DNA: TGTGCCAGCAGTACCGCAGCAAATTCACCCCTCCACTTT.

In this sample, this clonotype turned up a few times. This chain links TRBV6-1 with TRBJ2-5; the match to TRBD1 covers 7 bases. Germline assignment: CDR1 MNHNS and CDR2 SASEGT. There are 15 residues in the CDR3. V was pared by 7 bases and J by 7 bases, with 15 bases of the junction left unmatched. CDR3 amino acids: CASTLPFGQVGTQYF. The CDR3 region has the DNA TGTGCCAGCACCTTGCCTTTTGGACAGGTGGGGACCCAGTACTTC.

This clonotype was picked up a small number of times. V gene TRBV20-1 combines with J gene TRBJ2-3; tentative D call: TRBD1 (6 bases). There are 15 residues in the CDR3. Germline V gene lookup returns CDR1 DFQATT and CDR2 SNEGSKA (reference sequence). V was cut by 0 bases and J by 0 bases, with 10 bases left in between. CDR3 coding DNA: TGCAGTGCTAGAGATCTCCAGGGGAGCACAGATACGCAGTATTTT. Translated, it gives CSARDLQGSTDTQYF.

This chain joins TRBV10-3 and TRBJ2-5; TRBD2 matches 10 bases. Germline loops: CDR1 ENHRY, CDR2 SYGVKD. The trim removed 5 bases at V and 3 bases at J, leaving 0 bases unmatched. The CDR3 has 13 residues. The CDR3 bases are TGTGCCATCAGTACTAGCGGGGAAGAGACCCAGTACTTC. Translation gives CAISTSGEETQYF.

V gene TRBV7-2 combines with J gene TRBJ2-1, with D tentatively TRBD2 (7 bases). Germline V gene data show CDR1 as SGHTA and CDR2 as FQGNSA. The ends were cut back, 6 bases at V and 7 bases at J, with 28 bases in the middle. The length of the CDR3 is 18 residues. CDR3 DNA: TGTGCCAGCAGTTCAGATTCAGGGGTAGCGGGCTTGGTGAATGAGCAGTTCTTC. Protein: CASSSDSGVAGLVNEQFF. Using reference TRBV7-2 and TRBJ2-1 for the parts outside the CDR3, the full variable domain is GAGVSQSPSNKVTEKGKDVELRCDPISGHTALYWYRQSLGQGLEFLIYFQGNSAPDKSGLPSDRFSAERTGGSVSTLTIQRTQQEDSAVYLCASSSDSGVAGLVNEQFFGPGTRLTVL.

J is TRBJ1-1 and V is TRBV6-2 or TRBV6-3; no reliable D call. This CDR3 has 20 amino acids. Trimming took off 2 bases at V and 0 bases at J, with 25 bases between the two ends. Germline values: CDR1 MNHEY, CDR2 SVGEGT. CDR3 nucleotides: TGTGCCAGCAGTTACCCCGGTTGGGCCTTACGTAGCAGCATGAACACTGAAGCTTTCTTT. Encoded protein: CASSYPGWALRSSMNTEAFF.

This clonotype was observed a few times. The chain employs TRBV6-6 and TRBJ2-1; 14 bases align to TRBD2. Germline V CDR1 and CDR2: MNHNY, SVGAGI (reference sequence). This CDR3 has 16 residues. The V segment lost 4 bases and the J segment 4 bases; nucleotides outside the gene matches: 3. The CDR3 region is CASSWTSGGPYNEQFF. Here the CDR3 DNA reads TGTGCCAGCAGTTGGACTAGCGGGGGGCCATACAATGAGCAGTTCTTC.

The sample holds one count of this clonotype. The rearrangement joins TRBV28 to TRBJ2-7; 7 bases match TRBD1. The CDR3 covers 18 residues. Trimming took 1 base from V and 0 from J; bases not matched to a gene: 12. The germline V gene encodes CDR1 MDHEN and CDR2 SYDVKM. The CDR3 DNA follows: TGTGCCAGCAGTTTATTCCTTTACCCGGGACAGTCCTCCTACGAGCAGTACTTC. It specifies CASSLFLYPGQSSYEQYF. The complete variable domain, with remaining parts taken from reference TRBV28 and TRBJ2-7, reads DVKVTQSSRYLVKRTGEKVFLECVQDMDHENMFWYRQDPGLGLRLIYFSYDVKMKEKGDIPEGYSVSREKKERFSLILESASTNQTSMYLCASSLFLYPGQSSYEQYFGPGTRLTVT.

This chain connects TRBV3-1 to TRBJ2-1, with D possibly matching TRBD2 (5 bases). The germline gives CDR1 LGHDT, CDR2 YNNKEL (reference sequence). The CDR3 has 15 amino acids. Trimming left V 7 bases short and J 4 bases short, with 17 bases between. The CDR3 DNA sequence: TGTGCCAGCATGACGAGCCGGGCGGGTTACAATGAGCAGTTCTTC. Amino acids: CASMTSRAGYNEQFF.

The sample holds one count of this clonotype. The chain combines TRBV4-1 with TRBJ2-1; TRBD2 matches 9 bases. V lost 1 base, J lost 6 bases, and 13 bases stayed unmatched. CDR1 and CDR2 from the germline V gene are MGHRA and YSYEKL. The CDR3 totals 18 residues. CDR3 sequence (DNA): TGCGCCAGCAGCCAAGCCCCTAGGTTAGCGGGAGCATCCAATGAGCAGTTCTTC. Protein: CASSQAPRLAGASNEQFF.

This clonotype appeared a single time. In DNA form, the CDR3 reads TGTGCCAGCAGGCAGACAGGGAGGAATCAGCCCCAGCATTTT. Its protein is CASRQTGRNQPQHF. The chain uses TRBV6-5 and TRBJ1-5, with 7 bases lining up with TRBD1. With V trimmed by 6 bases and J by 4 bases, 6 bases remained unmatched. The CDR3 is 14 residues long. Per the germline V gene, CDR1 is MNHEY and CDR2 is SVGAGI.

This sequence joins TRBV5-1 and TRBJ2-5; TRBD2 might be the D (6 bases). V was cut by 1 base and J by 3 bases, with 19 bases left in between. Germline CDR1 reads SGHRS; CDR2 reads YFSETQ. This CDR3 is 17 amino acids long. In DNA, the CDR3 is TGCGCCAGCAGCTTGCTCCCCGGGGGACGCAGGGAAGAGACCCAGTACTTC. This encodes CASSLLPGGRREETQYF.

CDR3 DNA sequence: TGTGCCATCAGTGAGTCTGGGCAGGGCTATGGCTACACCTTC. Protein: CAISESGQGYGYTF. The V call is TRBV10-3, the J call TRBJ1-2, with D maybe TRBD1 (5 bases). V gave up 0 bases and J gave up 4 bases, with 9 bases separating them. Germline V gene sequence: CDR1 ENHRY, CDR2 SYGVKD. The CDR3 contains 14 residues.

This clonotype turned up a few times. The CDR3, as DNA: TGTGCCAGCAGTTTCGTCCGAAGCTCCTACAATGAGCAGTTCTTC. This encodes CASSFVRSSYNEQFF. This chain uses TRBV12-3 or TRBV12-4 with TRBJ2-1; D unresolved. V was cut by 3 bases and J by 0 bases, with 9 bases left in between. The CDR3 has 15 amino acids.

For this clonotype: A much larger clone differs from this one at a single base, so this may be a read error. J is TRBJ2-2 and V is TRBV5-4; 13 nucleotides line up with TRBD2. The CDR3 has 16 amino acids. Germline assignment: CDR1 SGHNT and CDR2 YYREEE (reference sequence). J lost 5 bases, V lost 2 bases, and 3 bases had no gene match. The CDR3 loop is CASSFGLAGVTGELFF. The CDR3 DNA is TGTGCCAGCAGCTTTGGACTAGCGGGAGTTACCGGGGAGCTGTTTTTT.

This clonotype was recorded only once. This chain connects TRBV15 to TRBJ2-3; D is perhaps TRBD2 (7 bases). The V end lost 1 base, the J end lost 5 bases, and 13 bases lay between the germline ends. CDR1 is LNHNV and CDR2 is YYDKDF in the germline V gene (reference sequence). This CDR3 region has 15 residues. The CDR3 loop reads CATSRGGGRQDTQYF. CDR3 coding DNA: TGTGCCACCAGCAGAGGGGGGGGGCGTCAAGATACGCAGTATTTT.

Many counts were recorded for this clonotype. The genes are TRBV25-1 and TRBJ1-1; the D gene is possibly TRBD1 (5 bases). Trimming took 6 bases from V and 5 from J, leaving 10 bases between them. Germline-derived CDR1 and CDR2 are MGHDK and SYGVNS. The CDR3 extends over 12 amino acids. In DNA form, the CDR3 reads TGTGCCAGCAGCGGTGGGGGGACTGAAGCTTTCTTT. It specifies CASSGGGTEAFF. Filled out from reference TRBV25-1 and TRBJ1-1, the complete variable domain reads EADIYQTPRYLVIGTGKKITLECSQTMGHDKMYWYQQDPGMELHLIHYSYGVNSTEKGDLSSESTVSRIRTEHFPLTLESARPSHTSQYLCASSGGGTEAFFGQGTRLTVV.

In this sample, this clonotype turned up once. This rearrangement joins TRBV20-1 to TRBJ2-1; either TRBD1 or TRBD2 may fit D (5 bases each). This CDR3 comprises 15 residues. V dropped 5 bases and J dropped 0 bases, with 14 bases sitting between them. Germline V CDR1 and CDR2: DFQATT, SNEGSKA (reference sequence). CDR3 DNA: TGCAGTGCTCGGGGACCAAAGGCCTCCTACAATGAGCAGTTCTTC. Its translation is CSARGPKASYNEQFF.

This chain links TRBV2 with TRBJ1-2, with D possibly being TRBD1 (5 bases). The CDR3 totals 12 residues. V lost 8 bases to trimming and J lost 3 bases, with 10 bases between them. Germline lookup yields CDR1 SNHLY and CDR2 FYNNEI. CDR3 residues: CASGHPDYGYTF. CDR3 coding DNA: TGTGCCAGCGGACATCCTGACTATGGCTACACCTTC.

In its sample, this clonotype was seen many times. The rearrangement uses TRBV25-1 and TRBJ2-7; D remains unclear. Trimming took off 3 bases at V and 4 bases at J, with 4 bases between the two ends. The CDR3 is 11 amino acids. The germline CDR1 and CDR2 sequences are MGHDK and SYGVNS. CDR3 coding DNA: TGTGCCAGCAGTGAGTATTACGAGCAGTACTTC. It yields the protein CASSEYYEQYF.

This clonotype was observed a few times. This sequence joins TRBV7-9 and TRBJ2-2; 9 bases are shared with TRBD2. The CDR3 is made up of 16 amino acids. Per the germline V gene, CDR1 is SEHNR and CDR2 is FQNEAQ (reference sequence). V trimming: 3 bases; J trimming: 4 bases; junction bases outside the gene matches: 6. The CDR3 reads CASSLGSGSTTGELFF. The CDR3 coding sequence is TGTGCCAGCAGCTTGGGTAGCGGGAGTACCACCGGGGAGCTGTTTTTT. The variable domain in full, completed from reference TRBV7-9 and TRBJ2-2, reads DTGVSQNPRHKITKRGQNVTFRCDPISEHNRLYWYRQTLGQGPEFLTYFQNEAQLEKSRLLSDRFSAERPKGSFSTLEIQRTEQGDSAMYLCASSLGSGSTTGELFFGEGSRLTVL.

This clonotype was seen a few times. J is TRBJ1-6 and V is TRBV5-4; 7 bases map to TRBD1. There are 19 residues in the CDR3. The ends lost 3 bases at V and 7 bases at J; junction bases unmatched: 19. Germline V gene lookup returns CDR1 SGHNT and CDR2 YYREEE (reference sequence). The CDR3 bases are TGTGCCAGCAGCTATCTTGCCTCGACAGGGAGCCCCTCAAATTCACCCCTCCACTTT. It codes for CASSYLASTGSPSNSPLHF.